This T cell receptor (beta chain) came from a study of T cells in Graves' hyperthyroidism and ophthalmopathy. Points from the study as a whole: Appearing also in blood were most of the thyroid clonotypes expanded above 0.001.

RNA transcripts served as the template for amplifying TCR beta CDR3 regions. In the first-round RT-PCR of the TCR CDR3, the HTBI primer set was used. TCRdb used MiXCR to reprocess the multiplex PCR reads, holding one entry per CDR3 protein. The table records 500,000 to 550,000 distinct CDR3 sequences, approximately 20% of them present only once. Ten or more counts support this clonotype. The antigen remains unidentified. Diagnoses were established using clinical symptoms, serum thyroxine and TRAb, thyroid ultrasound and orbital computed tomography. The CDR3 contains 13 residues. The germline V gene encodes CDR1 DFQATT and CDR2 SNEGSKA (reference sequence). Trimming cost V 0 bases and J 7 bases, with 10 bases left between them.

The specimen was blood. This sequence was found in a man aged 40-49 years with Graves' ophthalmopathy. The V call is TRBV20-1, the J call TRBJ2-1, with D perhaps TRBD1 (5 bases). CDR3 amino acids: CSARDRTPNEQFF. As DNA, the CDR3 is TGCAGTGCTAGAGATAGGACACCAAATGAGCAGTTCTTC.